The rows below give T cell receptor beta chains drawn from one sample of a study of blood T cell repertoires in COVID-19. TCRdb's copy holds only in-frame clones and misses some; the assay was immunoSEQ multiplex PCR. Of roughly 520,000 clones in the sample, roughly 90% were seen once. The source material was PBMCs or T cells enriched from blood (not recorded which). The receptors here all came from a woman aged 40 to 55 who had recovered from COVID-19. CDR3s leave out the opening cysteine and the closing phenylalanine or tryptophan.

CDR3: ASSQDMKQGANYGYT
J: TRBJ1-2
V: TRBV4-2

CDR3: ASSLDAGSYEQY
J: TRBJ2-7
V: TRBV5-1

CDR3: ASSQQGNQPQH
J: TRBJ1-5
V: TRBV2

CDR3: ASSESRLAGKLEETQY
J: TRBJ2-5
V: TRBV10-1

CDR3: ASRDRGYEQY
J: TRBJ2-7
V: TRBV21-1

CDR3: ASSLVLQGGETQY
J: TRBJ2-5
V: TRBV13

CDR3: ASSDRSDSNQPQH
J: TRBJ1-5
V: TRBV7-2

CDR3: SVGGDGNPYGYT
J: TRBJ1-2
V: TRBV29-1

CDR3: ASSQDAGLGNSPLH
J: TRBJ1-6
V: TRBV4-1

CDR3: AISQDNNEQF
J: TRBJ2-1
V: TRBV10-3

CDR3: AISWTSGIGETQY
J: TRBJ2-5
V: TRBV10-3

CDR3: ASSSGTSQETQY
J: TRBJ2-5
V: TRBV5-4

CDR3: ASSIGGLTTGELF
J: TRBJ2-2
V: TRBV19

CDR3: ASRQTGANTGELF
J: TRBJ2-2
V: TRBV6-5

CDR3: ASSPMTIPGELF
J: TRBJ2-2
V: TRBV18

CDR3: ASRLAGGPLETQY
J: TRBJ2-5
V: TRBV6-5

CDR3: ASSLQGQNTEAF
J: TRBJ1-1
V: TRBV7-9

CDR3: SVLISFTDTQY
J: TRBJ2-3
V: TRBV29-1

CDR3: AWMDRSDTEAF
J: TRBJ1-1
V: TRBV30

CDR3: ASSNSDRVGSPLH
J: TRBJ1-6
V: TRBV27

CDR3: ASSPSGDEQY
J: TRBJ2-7
V: TRBV18

CDR3: ASSQPQGMVPDTQY
J: TRBJ2-3
V: TRBV11-2

CDR3: ASSLTGTGEQY
J: TRBJ2-7
V: TRBV5-1

CDR3: ASSLLQGGNTGELF
J: TRBJ2-2
V: TRBV7-2

CDR3: ASSMVRGGDGYT
J: TRBJ1-2
V: TRBV6-5

CDR3: AADRGWTTEAF
J: TRBJ1-1
V: TRBV19

CDR3: ASSFQGQGTEAF
J: TRBJ1-1
V: TRBV5-1

CDR3: ASSPRVGLAGGSYNEQF
J: TRBJ2-1
V: TRBV18

CDR3: ASGAGQANNYGYT
J: TRBJ1-2
V: TRBV19

CDR3: ASSPGTSNEQF
J: TRBJ2-1
V: TRBV13